The 10 T cell receptor beta chains below all came from one sample that was sequenced in a study of T-cell reconstitution after alpha-beta-depleted transplantation in children. The authors prepared the TCRbeta library with unique molecular identifiers. TCRdb redid the calling of the PCR reads with MiXCR, one entry per CDR3 protein. Of roughly 500,000 distinct CDR3 sequences detected, approximately 13% appear once; the ten largest clones hold around 5.8%. The specimen was PBMCs from the stem cell graft donor, collected from the stem cell graft. The receptors come from a human donor who donated a stem cell graft to a child with combined immunodeficiency.

V and J are TRBV4-3 and TRBJ1-4; tentative D call: TRBD1 (6 bases). V was cut by 0 bases and J by 2 bases, with 13 bases left in between. Germline V lookup: CDR1 LGHNA, CDR2 YSLEER. There are 17 residues in the CDR3. The CDR3 is CASSQELIGGTNEKLFF. CDR3 nucleotides: TGCGCCAGCAGCCAAGAATTAATTGGGGGCACTAATGAAAAACTGTTTTTT.

The genes are TRBV12-3 or TRBV12-4 and TRBJ2-7; 7 positions match TRBD2. V shed 4 bases and J 5 bases; nucleotides not matched to a gene: 11. The CDR3 loop spans 15 amino acids. This chain's CDR3 is CASSSLREGPDEQYF. CDR3 bases: TGTGCCAGCAGTTCCTTGAGGGAGGGCCCCGACGAGCAGTACTTC.

The chain is built from TRBV6-5 and TRBJ2-1; the D gene is possibly TRBD2 (6 bases). The V end was cut by 4 bases, the J end by 3 bases, with 16 bases between. Per the germline V gene, CDR1 is MNHEY and CDR2 is SVGAGI. The CDR3 extends over 16 amino acids. The DNA of the CDR3 is TGTGCCAGCAGTTCCCCGGTAGCGGAGAACTACAATGAGCAGTTCTTC. The encoded protein is CASSSPVAENYNEQFF.

CDR3 residues: CASSYLSLETQYF. The CDR3, as DNA: TGTGCCAGCAGTTACTTGAGTTTGGAGACCCAGTACTTC. J is TRBJ2-5 and V is TRBV6-2 or TRBV6-3; D is unclear. CDR1 and CDR2 from the germline V gene are MNHEY and SVGEGT. V was cut by 1 base and J by 5 bases, with 8 bases left in between. CDR3 length: 13 residues.

Regarding this clonotype: Germline is not matched at one junction end, which may reflect a read error. This chain links TRBV4-3 with TRBJ2-1; TRBD2 matches at 7 bases. In germline, CDR1 is LGHNA, CDR2 YSLEER. The CDR3 totals 16 residues. The CDR3 DNA follows: TGCGTCAGCAGCCAAGATTACCTAGCGGATTACAATGAGCAGTTCTTC. Translating it yields CVSSQDYLADYNEQFF.

This clonotype was picked up a small number of times. The chain combines TRBV20-1 with TRBJ2-7; 11 positions agree with TRBD2. CDR1 and CDR2 (germline): DFQATT, SNEGSKA (reference sequence). The CDR3 is 17 residues long. Trimming took 0 bases from V and 2 from J; bases not matched to a gene: 9. The CDR3 DNA reads TGCAGTGCTAGAGATCTTGAACTAGCGGGAGTAACCTACGAGCAGTACTTC. Its protein product is CSARDLELAGVTYEQYF.

This clonotype was counted many times. This CDR3 is CSVWGPGTDTQYF. The CDR3 nucleotides read TGCAGCGTTTGGGGGCCCGGCACAGATACGCAGTATTTT. The chain is built from TRBV29-1 and TRBJ2-3; possible D gene TRBD1, 6 bases. The CDR3 covers 13 residues. In germline, CDR1 is SQVTM, CDR2 ANQGSEA. Trimming removed 5 bases at V and 1 base at J, with 10 bases between.

The CDR3 sequence: CASGPGLAGPTETQYF. The CDR3, as DNA: TGTGCTAGTGGCCCTGGACTAGCGGGACCCACAGAGACCCAGTACTTC. The rearrangement links TRBV12-5 to TRBJ2-5, with 12 bases lining up with TRBD2. There are 16 residues in the CDR3. J lost 4 bases, V lost 6 bases, and 9 bases had no gene match. Germline values: CDR1 LGHNT, CDR2 FRNRAP.

The chain carries TRBV3-1 and TRBJ2-2; D ambiguous. V shed 1 base and J shed 4 bases, with 7 bases lying between them. Per germline, CDR1 LGHDT and CDR2 YNNKEL (reference sequence). This CDR3 comprises 14 residues. The DNA for the CDR3 is TGTGCCAGCAGCCAAGCGTGGACCACCGGGGAGCTGTTTTTT. This translates into CASSQAWTTGELFF.

The sample holds a few counts of this clonotype. The chain employs TRBV7-8 and TRBJ2-3; unclear D gene. V lost 5 bases, J lost 1 base, and 16 bases lay in between. There are 16 residues in the CDR3. CDR1 and CDR2 from the germline V gene are SGHVS and FQNEAQ. The CDR3: CASSPTFQTGTDTQYF. The CDR3 bases are TGTGCCAGCAGCCCGACTTTCCAGACTGGCACAGATACGCAGTATTTT.